The clone carrying this TCR beta chain was seen repeatedly, ten times or more. What it recognizes is unknown. This sample is part of a study of regulatory T cells in long-lasting Graves disease. Notes on the study in general: Limited samples may have lowered accuracy. Lower TCR diversity characterized persistent Graves' patients relative to newly diagnosed patients.

CDR3 size: 16 residues. The germline V and J ends were trimmed by 2 bases and 0 bases, with 10 bases remaining between them. CDR1 is LNHDA, CDR2 SQIVND, per germline (reference sequence). Researchers made TCR beta libraries by using iRepertoire HTBI primers and running Arm-PCR on CDR3 regions. In TCRdb, the multiplex PCR reads were re-called with MiXCR into one record per CDR3 protein. This sample has 450,000 or so distinct CDR3 sequences, with less than 25% found just once. Noted time point: persistent/refractory GD, antithyroid drugs over 5 years with positive TRAb. Following extraction of RNA from PBMCs, that RNA was used to make the TCR library.

Sequencing used peripheral blood mononuclear cells (PBMCs), obtained when the disease was refractory, from a patient treated with antithyroid drugs. The clonotype originates from a female donor with Graves disease. The chain uses TRBV19 and TRBJ2-2, with D unresolved. CDR3 sequence (DNA): TGTGCCAGTAGTATACGGCATCGACCGAACACCGGGGAGCTGTTTTTT. Translated, it gives CASSIRHRPNTGELFF.